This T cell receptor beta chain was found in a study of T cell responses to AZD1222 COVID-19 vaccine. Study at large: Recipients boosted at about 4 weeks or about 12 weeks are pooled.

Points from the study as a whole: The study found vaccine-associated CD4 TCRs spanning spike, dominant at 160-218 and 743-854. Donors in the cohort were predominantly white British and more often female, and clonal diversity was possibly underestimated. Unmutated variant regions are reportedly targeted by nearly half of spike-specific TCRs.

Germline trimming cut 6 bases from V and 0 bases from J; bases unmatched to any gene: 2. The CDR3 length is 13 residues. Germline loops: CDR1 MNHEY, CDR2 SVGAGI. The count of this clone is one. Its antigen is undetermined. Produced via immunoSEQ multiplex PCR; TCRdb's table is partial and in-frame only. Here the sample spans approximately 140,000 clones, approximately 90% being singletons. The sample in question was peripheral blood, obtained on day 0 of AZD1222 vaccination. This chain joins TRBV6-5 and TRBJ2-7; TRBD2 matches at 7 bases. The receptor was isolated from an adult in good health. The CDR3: CASRTSSSYEQYF. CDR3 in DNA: TGTGCCAGCAGGACTAGCAGCTCCTACGAGCAGTACTTC.